These 6 T cell receptor beta chains share one sample of origin, sequenced in a study of T cells in Graves' hyperthyroidism and ophthalmopathy. Amplification yielded TCR beta CDR3 regions, with RNA transcripts as the source. The HTBI primer set was used in a first-round RT-PCR of the TCR CDR3. TCRdb passed the multiplex PCR reads through MiXCR, listing each CDR3 protein once. The sample holds 550,000 to 800,000 distinct CDR3 sequences, 17% seen once. Specimen: blood. The receptors here all came from a man aged 50 or older with Graves' hyperthyroidism.

This clonotype showed up many times. This chain uses TRBV2 with TRBJ1-1; 8 bases align to TRBD1. This CDR3 is 12 amino acids long. Germline loops: CDR1 SNHLY, CDR2 FYNNEI. Losses at the gene ends were 10 bases for V and 11 bases for J; bases not matched to a gene: 12. The CDR3 DNA is TGTGCCACCGCATTACGGACAGGGTACGCTTTCTTT. Amino acids: CATALRTGYAFF.

This clonotype was picked up many times. CDR3 residues: CASSPPWGSGETQYF. CDR3 coding DNA: TGTGCCAGCTCACCACCGTGGGGGAGCGGAGAGACCCAGTACTTC. This rearrangement joins TRBV18 to TRBJ2-5; D may correspond to TRBD1 or TRBD2 (5 bases each). CDR1 KGHSH and CDR2 LQKENI come from the germline V gene. V was trimmed by 0 bases and J by 4 bases, leaving 12 bases between them. The CDR3 spans 15 residues.

The V and J genes are TRBV7-3 and TRBJ2-3, with D possibly being TRBD1 (6 bases). Germline V CDR1 and CDR2: SGHTA, FQGTGA. Trimming took off 1 base at V and 3 bases at J, with 11 bases between the two ends. This CDR3 has 15 residues. The CDR3 is CASSLNQQGTDTQYF. The CDR3 DNA follows: TGTGCCAGCAGCTTAAATCAACAGGGAACAGATACGCAGTATTTT.

In the case of this clonotype: One base away lies a much larger clone, so this may be a sequencing read error. This chain joins TRBV12-3 or TRBV12-4 and TRBJ2-3; 9 bases are a match to TRBD2. CDR3 length: 18 residues. The V and J ends lost 3 bases and 4 bases, in that order; junction bases with no gene match: 14. The CDR3 nucleotides are TGTGCCAGCAGTTTTGCCATTGGACTAGCGAGAGGAGCAGATACGCAGTATTTT. Translation gives CASSFAIGLARGADTQYF.

This clonotype was observed many times. V is TRBV7-2 and J is TRBJ2-5, with D tentatively TRBD2 (6 bases). The CDR3 runs 15 residues. The V and J ends lost 5 bases and 2 bases respectively, with 15 bases between them. The V gene's germline CDR1 is SGHTA and CDR2 FQGNSA. CDR3 sequence: CASSPTGTLQETQYF. CDR3 bases: TGTGCCAGCAGCCCAACCGGGACTCTACAAGAGACCCAGTACTTC. The whole variable domain, remainder taken from reference TRBV7-2 and TRBJ2-5, is GAGVSQSPSNKVTEKGKDVELRCDPISGHTALYWYRQSLGQGLEFLIYFQGNSAPDKSGLPSDRFSAERTGGSVSTLTIQRTQQEDSAVYLCASSPTGTLQETQYFGPGTRLLVL.

Many counts were recorded for this clonotype. The rearrangement links TRBV7-9 to TRBJ1-2; 8 bases match TRBD1. With V trimmed by 4 bases and J by 2 bases, 6 bases remained unmatched. Germline CDR1 SEHNR, CDR2 FQNEAQ (reference sequence). This CDR3 comprises 15 residues. CDR3 in amino acids: CASSSQGARNYGYTF. CDR3 nucleotide sequence: TGTGCCAGCAGCTCCCAGGGGGCGCGGAACTATGGCTACACCTTC.